This T cell receptor beta chain derives from a study of T cell responses to AZD1222 COVID-19 vaccine. Study-wide points: Breadth and depth of Spike-specific TCRs rose after two AZD1222 doses. Repertoires were collected only later (after the peak T cell response had occurred). Donors in the cohort were predominantly white British and more often female, and clonal diversity was possibly underestimated. A reported finding is that nearly half of spike-specific TCRs target unmutated variant regions.

Using immunoSEQ multiplex PCR, the repertoire was profiled, and TCRdb retains in-frame clones only, with some absent. This table holds more than 140,000 clones, more than 75% found once. Trimming took off 2 bases at V and 6 bases at J, with 1 base between the two ends. CDR3 size: 11 residues. In germline, CDR1 is LGHNA, CDR2 YSLEER. Turning to this clone: Antigen specificity is unknown.

The chain has TRBV4-3 and TRBJ2-2; no definite D call. The sequence came from an adult in good health. Sequencing used peripheral blood, obtained on day 0 of AZD1222 vaccination. The chain's CDR3 is CASSQPGELFF. CDR3 nucleotides: TGCGCCAGCAGCCAACCCGGGGAGCTGTTTTTT.